One sample yielded the 20 T cell receptor delta chains listed below, sequenced in a study of delta chain sequences of gamma delta T cells. TCRdb re-called clones from the 5' RACE reads using CATT. The sample has thousands of delta-chain clones, under 30% seen once; the top ten hold about 16%. The source material was either unsorted cells or a sorted T cell fraction (not recorded which). The receptors were gathered from a human donor in good health.

As to this clone: Only one base separates this from a far larger clonotype, so it likely reflects a read error. This same CDR3 is encoded by further DNA sequences in the sample. This chain joins TRDV2 and TRDJ1; 11 bases match TRDD3. Germline V gene lookup returns CDR1 GEAIGNYY and CDR2 EKD. The CDR3 contains 18 residues. Germline trimming cut 0 bases from V and 1 base from J; bases unmatched to any gene: 9. The CDR3 region has the DNA TGTGCCTGTGACACCTTGATTGGGGGATACGCTAGCACCGATAAACTCATCTTT. Translation gives CACDTLIGGYASTDKLIF.

Of note for this clone: This sequence is one base from a far larger clone and is likely a read error. The sample contains more than one DNA sequence encoding this CDR3. The chain recombines TRDV2 with TRDJ1; TRDD3 is a possible D gene (5 bases). The CDR3 has 13 residues. The V gene's germline CDR1 is GEAIGNYY and CDR2 EKD. CDR3 in DNA: TGTGCCTGTGCCCAACTCCGGCCGGATAAACTCATCTTC. It is translated as CACAQLRPDKLIF.

Relative to its sample, this clone is large. The CDR3 DNA reads as TGTGCCTGTGACACTTTAACTGGGGGACCCCGCGATAAACTCATCTTT. Translation gives CACDTLTGGPRDKLIF. The V call is TRDV2, the J call TRDJ1; 9 nucleotides agree with TRDD3. V lost 1 base and J lost 4; bases outside the gene matches: 9. The germline V gene encodes CDR1 GEAIGNYY and CDR2 EKD. This CDR3 contains 16 residues.

This clone was counted once. TCRdb has a much larger clone's protein, which differs at residue 4 from the translation of this DNA, likely because of a read error; what is shown is the protein translated from the DNA. The rearrangement joins TRDV2 to TRDJ1, with 8 positions matching TRDD3. CDR1 is GEAIGNYY and CDR2 is EKD in the germline V gene. The CDR3 spans 15 residues. The CDR3 loop is CACNTIGIRKDKLIF. DNA for the CDR3: TGTGCCTGTAACACGATTGGGATACGGAAAGATAAACTCATCTTT.

The J gene call is TRDJ1, but no V gene call exists; the table calls TRDD3, which could not be checked here. The CDR3 covers 28 residues. The CDR3 here is CSGINAECSIITSWGDTRLERRTDKLIF. Here the CDR3 DNA reads TGCAGTGGTATCAACGCAGAGTGCTCTATTATCACATCTTGGGGGGATACGCGACTGGAAAGACGCACCGATAAACTCATCTTT.

Notes on this clone: A far larger clone is one nucleotide away, so this likely arose from a read error. This chain connects TRDV2 to TRDJ1; 8 bases fit TRDD3. The CDR3 has 19 residues. Per germline, CDR1 GEAIGNYY and CDR2 EKD. V dropped 0 bases and J dropped 0; count of bases not matched to a gene: 14. CDR3 nucleotide sequence: TGTGCCTGTGACACCGTTACTGGGGGTCATGAATTGTACACCGATAAACTCATCTTT. Protein: CACDTVTGGHELYTDKLIF.

As for this clone: It differs at one base from a far larger clone, so likely a read error. Other DNA variants within this sample encode the same CDR3. The chain links TRDV2 to TRDJ1; a possible D gene is TRDD3 (6 bases). CDR1 is GEAIGNYY, CDR2 EKD, per germline. The CDR3 consists of 16 residues. V lost 1 base, J lost 5 bases, and 19 bases lay in between. CDR3 sequence (DNA): TGTGCCTGTGACACTGTAGGGGATCATGCGGGTGATAAACTCATCTTT. This translates into CACDTVGDHAGDKLIF.

This clone is a singleton in its sample. A much larger clone is a single base away; this may be a read error. Other DNA sequences from this sample encode an identical CDR3 as well. The J gene is TRDJ3, the V gene TRDV2, with D perhaps TRDD3 (6 bases). The CDR3 covers 28 residues. Trimming cost V 0 bases and J 0 bases, with 41 bases left between them. Germline V CDR1 and CDR2: GEAIGNYY, EKD. DNA of the CDR3: TGTGCCTGTGACACCGGGGGACCCAGCTCCTGGGACACACGACAGATACCCTCCAGCTCCTGGGACACCCGACAGATGTTTTTC. Its translation is CACDTGGPSSWDTRQIPSSSWDTRQMFF.

By share, this clone counts as medium-sized. In the same sample, other DNA sequences code for this CDR3. The chain couples TRDV2 to TRDJ1; 12 nucleotides agree with TRDD3. The CDR3 length is 20 residues. V lost 3 bases to trimming and J lost 0 bases; unmatched junction nucleotides: 16. The V gene's germline CDR1 is GEAIGNYY and CDR2 EKD. The CDR3 spells CACDPALTGGYQSYTDKLIF. CDR3 nucleotide sequence: TGTGCCTGTGACCCCGCGTTAACTGGGGGATACCAGAGTTACACCGATAAACTCATCTTT.

This clone has just a few counts. This likely reflects a read error, since a far larger clone is one base away. The sample has other DNA sequences that encode this CDR3 too. The chain links TRDV2 to TRDJ3; no reliable D call. Germline CDR1 and CDR2: GEAIGNYY and EKD. The CDR3 extends over 13 amino acids. The CDR3 protein is CACDTWDTRQMFF. The CDR3 nucleotides are TGTGCTTGTGACACCTGGGACACCCGACAGATGTTTTTC.

The J gene was identified as TRDJ4, and no V gene was called; TRDD3 is the table's D call and was not checked against the DNA. The CDR3 is 31 residues long. CDR3 bases: TGCAGTGGTATCAACGCAGAGTTGCCTCAACTATGCTCTTGGGGGGTTTTTTTTTGGATTAGGTATGTCAGCTGTGCCAGACCCCTGATCTTT. This translates into CSGINAELPQLCSWGVFFWIRYVSCARPLIF.

With regard to this clone: A far more abundant clone sits one base away, making this likely a read error. In the same sample, other DNA sequences code for this CDR3. CDR3 DNA sequence: TGTGCCTGTGACACTGGTGGACCCTTCTCCTGGGACACCCGACAGATGTTTTTC. Translating gives CACDTGGPFSWDTRQMFF. This chain connects TRDV2 to TRDJ3; D call uncertain. The CDR3 is 18 amino acids. Germline-derived CDR1 and CDR2 are GEAIGNYY and EKD. The V end lost 1 base, the J end lost 0 bases, and 12 bases lay between the germline ends.

The chain recombines TRDV2 with TRDJ1; TRDD3 matches at 8 bases. Germline V CDR1 and CDR2: GEAIGNYY, EKD. The CDR3 contains 17 residues. V shed 4 bases and J 4 bases; nucleotides not matched to a gene: 16. The CDR3 DNA sequence: TGTGCCTGTGATCCCGTACTGGGGGGTCTAGGGGACGATAAACTCATCTTT. Amino acid sequence: CACDPVLGGLGDDKLIF.

No V gene was called, though TRDJ2 was called as the J gene; the table calls TRDD3, which could not be checked here. The CDR3 loop spans 26 amino acids. The CDR3 nucleotides read TGCGCTCGGATGCTGTCTTGGGGGAAGGTTTTTCGTAATGATGCCTGTGGTAGTGCTTTGACAGCACAACTCTTCTTT. It yields the protein CARMLSWGKVFRNDACGSALTAQLFF.

This chain connects TRDV2 to TRDJ3, with 9 bases matching TRDD3. Germline V gives CDR1 GEAIGNYY, CDR2 EKD. The CDR3 runs to 19 residues. Germline trimming cut 0 bases from V and 2 bases from J; bases unmatched to any gene: 7. CDR3 bases: TGTGCCTGTGACACCGGTCTGGGGATACGCACCTGGGACACCCGACAGATGTTTTTC. Protein: CACDTGLGIRTWDTRQMFF.

This clone showed up just a few times. V is TRDV2 and J is TRDJ3; TRDD3 agrees at 7 bases. Germline trimming cut 1 base from V and 2 bases from J; bases unmatched to any gene: 7. The CDR3 spans 18 residues. CDR1 and CDR2 from the germline V gene are GEAIGNYY and EKD. The CDR3 coding sequence is TGTGCCTGTGACACGCTGGGGGCCGGAGCCTGGGACACCCGACAGATGTTTTTC. Protein sequence: CACDTLGAGAWDTRQMFF.

Only a few counts were recorded for this clone. Other nucleotide sequences from this sample produce the same CDR3. The chain combines TRDV2 with TRDJ1, with 10 bases fitting TRDD3. The CDR3 spans 20 residues. CDR1 and CDR2 (germline): GEAIGNYY, EKD. J gave up 1 base and V 4 bases, and 20 bases lay outside the gene matches. CDR3 region: CACDTVTSSPGGYGTDKLIF. The CDR3 DNA sequence: TGTGCCTGTGATACGGTAACTTCGAGCCCAGGGGGATACGGCACCGATAAACTCATCTTT.

Remarks on this clone: This sequence is one base from a far larger clone and is likely a read error. Other nucleotide sequences from this sample produce the same CDR3. V and J are TRDV2 and TRDJ1; 11 bases line up with TRDD3. The CDR3 consists of 18 residues. The germline V gene has CDR1 GEAIGNYY and CDR2 EKD. As DNA, the CDR3 is TGTGCATGTGACACCTTGATTGGGGGATACGCCAGCACCGATAAACTCATCTTT. It specifies CACDTLIGGYASTDKLIF.

This clone is medium-sized (0.01 to 0.1%). This chain joins TRDV2 and TRDJ1, with D possibly matching TRDD3 (5 bases). CDR1 is GEAIGNYY and CDR2 is EKD in the germline V gene. V was trimmed by 0 bases and J by 6 bases, leaving 13 bases between them. The CDR3 has 14 amino acids. Here the CDR3 reads CACDTMGFRNKLIF. The DNA for the CDR3 is TGTGCCTGTGACACCATGGGATTTAGGAATAAACTCATCTTT.

This clone is deemed medium-sized. The chain recombines TRDV2 with TRDJ3, with TRDD3 matching over 8 bases. J lost 2 bases, V lost 1 base, and 12 bases had no gene match. Looked up from germline, CDR1 is GEAIGNYY and CDR2 is EKD. The length of the CDR3 is 20 residues. CDR3 sequence: CACDTGWGITPPWDTRQMFF. The CDR3 DNA is TGTGCCTGTGACACGGGTTGGGGGATCACCCCACCCTGGGACACCCGACAGATGTTTTTC.